The 7 T cell receptor beta chains presented below share a single source sample, sequenced in a study of T-cell reconstitution after alpha-beta-depleted transplantation in children. For TCRbeta, the library was prepared with unique molecular identifiers. TCRdb re-called the PCR reads through MiXCR, storing one row per CDR3 protein. Here the sample spans over 400,000 distinct CDR3 sequences, around 13% being singletons. Here the sequenced sample was PBMCs from the stem cell graft donor, taken from the stem cell graft. The source of these receptors is a human donor who donated a stem cell graft to a child with combined immunodeficiency.

This clonotype was seen only a few times. This chain links TRBV12-3 or TRBV12-4 with TRBJ2-5; 13 nucleotides align to TRBD2. Unmatched junction bases numbered 6, after V lost 4 bases and J lost 4 bases. The CDR3 runs to 16 residues. CDR3: CASSSWTSGGPETQYF. Here the CDR3 DNA reads TGTGCCAGCAGTTCCTGGACTAGCGGGGGCCCAGAGACCCAGTACTTC.

The count of this clonotype is one. The CDR3 here is CASSLGLGKGDTQYF. The CDR3 DNA sequence: TGTGCCAGCAGCTTAGGACTGGGGAAGGGAGATACGCAGTATTTT. The gene calls are TRBV7-2 and TRBJ2-3; D remains unclear. Trimming removed 1 base from V and 5 bases from J, with 13 bases in between. Germline V gene sequence: CDR1 SGHTA, CDR2 FQGNSA. The CDR3 spans 15 residues.

This rearrangement joins TRBV4-3 to TRBJ1-2; D uncertain. The germline V and J ends were trimmed by 0 bases and 8 bases, with 13 bases remaining between them. CDR1 LGHNA and CDR2 YSLEER come from the germline V gene. The CDR3 is 14 residues long. CDR3 protein: CASSQESRGLGYTF. CDR3 bases: TGCGCCAGCAGCCAAGAGTCAAGAGGGTTAGGCTACACCTTC.

In this sample, this clonotype turned up a few times. The rearrangement joins TRBV28 to TRBJ2-2; maybe TRBD2 (6 bases). Germline V gives CDR1 MDHEN, CDR2 SYDVKM. The CDR3 has 14 amino acids. Trimming took 5 bases from V and 1 from J, leaving 8 bases between them. The CDR3 sequence is CASSRDWNTGELFF. For the CDR3, the DNA is TGTGCCAGCAGTAGGGACTGGAACACCGGGGAGCTGTTTTTT.

There are a few counts of this clonotype. V usage is TRBV6-5 and J usage is TRBJ2-6, with TRBD1 matching 9 bases. Germline CDR1 reads MNHEY; CDR2 reads SVGAGI. The CDR3 consists of 19 residues. J gave up 3 bases and V 1 base, and 10 bases lay outside the gene matches. The CDR3 nucleotides read TGTGCCAGCAGTTACTGGGGGACAGGGAGCGAAGGTGGGGCCAACGTCCTGACTTTC. Translating gives CASSYWGTGSEGGANVLTF.

This clonotype is medium-sized within its sample. The rearrangement links TRBV20-1 to TRBJ2-2; tentatively, D is TRBD2 (5 bases). Trimming shortened V by 3 bases and J by 4 bases, and 9 bases separated the two germline ends. The germline V gene encodes CDR1 DFQATT and CDR2 SNEGSKA (reference sequence). The length of the CDR3 is 13 residues. The CDR3 sequence: CSASTSSTGELFF. As DNA, the CDR3 is TGCAGTGCTAGTACTAGTAGCACCGGGGAGCTGTTTTTT.

The J gene is TRBJ2-7, the V gene TRBV7-3; 7 bases match TRBD2. Germline values: CDR1 SGHTA, CDR2 FQGTGA. There are 15 residues in the CDR3. Trimming at V came to 5 bases and at J to 4 bases, leaving 11 bases not matched to a gene. In DNA form, the CDR3 reads TGTGCCAGCAGCCTAAACGCGGGGGACCAATACGAGCAGTACTTC. It translates to CASSLNAGDQYEQYF. Using reference TRBV7-3 and TRBJ2-7 for the parts outside the CDR3, the full variable domain is GAGVSQTPSNKVTEKGKYVELRCDPISGHTALYWYRQSLGQGPEFLIYFQGTGAADDSGLPNDRFFAVRPEGSVSTLKIQRTERGDSAVYLCASSLNAGDQYEQYFGPGTRLTVT.